This T cell receptor (beta chain) was identified during a study of blood T cell repertoires in COVID-19. Assay: immunoSEQ multiplex PCR; the TCRdb copy retains only in-frame clones and omits some. The table lists approximately 490,000 clones, 70% to 90% of them singletons. Trimming left V 4 bases short and J 0 bases short, with 14 bases between. The CDR3 contains 16 residues. Germline V gene sequence: CDR1 SGDLS, CDR2 YYNGEE. The clonotype comes from a woman aged 60-75 years who had recovered from COVID-19. The chain combines TRBV9 with TRBJ2-1, with D perhaps matching TRBD1 (6 bases). Sequencing used PBMCs or T cells enriched from blood (not recorded which). This CDR3 reads CASSLTGHGSYNEQFF. DNA for the CDR3: TGTGCCAGCAGCCTTACGGGACATGGCTCCTACAATGAGCAGTTCTTC.